What follows are 2 T cell receptor beta chains derived from one specimen sequenced in a study of T-cell memory formation after mild COVID-19. MiXCR was run by TCRdb on the 5' RACE reads, yielding one entry per CDR3 protein. Here the sample spans 270,000 or so distinct CDR3 sequences, 15% to 20% being singletons. Sequencing input: PBMCs or a T cell subset sorted from them (not recorded which). All receptors derive from a man younger than 30 who had mild COVID-19 (a few samples of this study predate the infection). Cell type and time point are not known.

This clonotype came up many times. The gene calls are TRBV15 and TRBJ2-3; tentatively, D is TRBD2 (7 bases). There are 15 residues in the CDR3. Trimming removed 1 base at V and 4 bases at J, with 12 bases between. Germline V lookup: CDR1 LNHNV, CDR2 YYDKDF (reference sequence). CDR3 nucleotides: TGTGCCACCAGCAGAGTCCGCGGGGGCGCAGATACGCAGTATTTT. Encoded protein: CATSRVRGGADTQYF.

This clonotype was observed a handful of times. The V call is TRBV9, the J call TRBJ1-5; no firm D call. The CDR3 length is 14 residues. CDR1 is SGDLS and CDR2 is YYNGEE in the germline V gene. The V end lost 5 bases, the J end lost 2 bases, and 11 bases lay between the germline ends. This CDR3 is CASRDPVRNQPQHF. The CDR3 coding sequence is TGTGCCAGCAGGGACCCCGTTCGCAATCAGCCCCAGCATTTT.